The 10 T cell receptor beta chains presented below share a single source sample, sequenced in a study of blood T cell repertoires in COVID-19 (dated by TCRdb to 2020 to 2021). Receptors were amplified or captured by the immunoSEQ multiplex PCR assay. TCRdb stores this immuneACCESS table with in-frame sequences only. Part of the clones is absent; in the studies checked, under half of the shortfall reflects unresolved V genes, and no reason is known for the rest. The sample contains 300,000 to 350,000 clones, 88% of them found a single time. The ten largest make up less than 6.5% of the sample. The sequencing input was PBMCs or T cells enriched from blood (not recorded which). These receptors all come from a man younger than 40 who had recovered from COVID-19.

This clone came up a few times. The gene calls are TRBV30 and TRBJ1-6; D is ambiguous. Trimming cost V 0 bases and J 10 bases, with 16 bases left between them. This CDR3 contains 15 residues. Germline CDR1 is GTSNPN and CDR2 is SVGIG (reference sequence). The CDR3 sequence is CAWSVLDHAGSPLHF. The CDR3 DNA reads TGTGCCTGGAGTGTACTGGATCACGCCGGGTCACCCCTCCACTTT. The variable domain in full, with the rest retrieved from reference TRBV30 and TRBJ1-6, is SQTIHQWPATLVQPVGSPLSLECTVEGTSNPNLYWYRQAAGRGLQLLFYSVGIGQISSEVPQNLSASRPQDRQFILSSKKLLLSDSGFYLCAWSVLDHAGSPLHFGNGTRLTVT.

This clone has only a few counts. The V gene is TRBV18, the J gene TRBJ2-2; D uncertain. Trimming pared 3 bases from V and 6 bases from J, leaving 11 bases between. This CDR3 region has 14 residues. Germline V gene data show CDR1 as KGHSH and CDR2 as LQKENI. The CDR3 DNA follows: TGTGCCAGCTCACCTAGCCAGTTGGCCGGGGAGCTGTTTTTT. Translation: CASSPSQLAGELFF.

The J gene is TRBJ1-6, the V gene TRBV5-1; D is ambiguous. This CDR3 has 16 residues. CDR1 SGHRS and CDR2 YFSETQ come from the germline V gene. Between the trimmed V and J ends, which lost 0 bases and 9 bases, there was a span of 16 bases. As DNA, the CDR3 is TGCGCCAGCAGCTTGGGTTCAGTAGAGGTCGGTTCACCCCTCCACTTT. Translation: CASSLGSVEVGSPLHF.

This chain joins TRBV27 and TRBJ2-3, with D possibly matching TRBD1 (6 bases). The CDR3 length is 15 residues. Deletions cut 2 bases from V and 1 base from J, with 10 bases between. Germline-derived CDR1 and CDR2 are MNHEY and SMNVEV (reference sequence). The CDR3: CASSLEGVGTDTQYF. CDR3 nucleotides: TGTGCCAGCAGTTTAGAGGGGGTTGGCACAGATACGCAGTATTTT.

DNA of the CDR3: TGTGCCAGCAGTTATCCTAGCGGGGGGTTTCAAGAGACCCAGTACTTC. This gives the protein CASSYPSGGFQETQYF. The chain recombines TRBV6-5 with TRBJ2-5; 11 bases line up with TRBD2. After removal of 3 bases from V and 2 bases from J, the junction contained 5 bases not matched to a gene. Germline CDR1 and CDR2: MNHEY and SVGAGI. The CDR3 covers 16 residues.

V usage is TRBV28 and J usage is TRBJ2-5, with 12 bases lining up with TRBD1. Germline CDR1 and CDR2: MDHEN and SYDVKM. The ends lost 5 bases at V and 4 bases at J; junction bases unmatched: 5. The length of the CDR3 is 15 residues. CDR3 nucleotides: TGTGCCAGCAGTGTCCGGGACAGGGGGCGAGAGACCCAGTACTTC. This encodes CASSVRDRGRETQYF.

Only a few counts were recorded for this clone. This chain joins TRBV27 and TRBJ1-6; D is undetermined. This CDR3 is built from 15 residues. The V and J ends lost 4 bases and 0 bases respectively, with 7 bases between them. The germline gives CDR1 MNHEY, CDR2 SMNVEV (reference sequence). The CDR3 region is CASSYISSYNSPLHF. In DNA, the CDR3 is TGTGCCAGCAGTTATATCAGCTCCTATAATTCACCCCTCCACTTT.

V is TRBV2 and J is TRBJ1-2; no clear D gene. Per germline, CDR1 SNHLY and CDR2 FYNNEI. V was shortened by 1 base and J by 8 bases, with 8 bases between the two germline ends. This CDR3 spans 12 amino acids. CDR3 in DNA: TGTGCCAGCAGTGAAGGACTAGAGGGCTACACCTTC. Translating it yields CASSEGLEGYTF.

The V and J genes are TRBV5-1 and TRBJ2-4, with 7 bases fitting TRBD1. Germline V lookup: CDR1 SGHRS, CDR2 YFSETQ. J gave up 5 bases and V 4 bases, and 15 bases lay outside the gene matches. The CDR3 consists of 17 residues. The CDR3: CASSLNYRQGSENIQYF. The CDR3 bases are TGCGCCAGCAGCCTGAACTACCGACAGGGTAGCGAAAACATTCAGTACTTC.

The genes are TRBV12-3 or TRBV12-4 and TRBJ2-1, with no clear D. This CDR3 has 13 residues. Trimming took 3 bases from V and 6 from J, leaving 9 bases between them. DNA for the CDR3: TGTGCCAGCAGTTTTGATGGCCGCAATGAGCAGTTCTTC. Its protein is CASSFDGRNEQFF.